This T cell receptor (beta chain) emerged from a study of blood T cells in healthy people across ages. Peripheral blood samples of 9 to 10 milliliters were drawn from each donor. V was pared by 3 bases and J by 6 bases, with 15 bases between. Per the germline V gene, CDR1 is SGDLS and CDR2 is YYNGEE. The CDR3 totals 14 residues. Through a sample-barcoded 5' primer and a J-beta primer mix, a second PCR was run for roughly 6 to 12 cycles. There were at least 2.5 million CDR3-containing paired-end reads obtained from each sample. TCRdb reprocessed the 5' RACE reads via MiXCR and lists one record per CDR3 protein. The sample yields roughly 800,000 distinct CDR3 sequences, 55% to 75% seen once. Overall study results and limits: The study regarded diversity estimates from one million T cells as underestimates. No conclusive comparison of naive versus antigen-experienced cells was possible with unsorted PBMCs.

A word on this clonotype: No antigen is known for it.

The rearrangement joins TRBV9 to TRBJ1-2; D perhaps matches TRBD1 (5 bases). Sequenced input: blood. This clonotype was obtained from a man between 25 and 39 years old in good health. This CDR3 reads CASSAYQGWDGYTF. The CDR3 DNA follows: TGTGCCAGCAGCGCTTACCAGGGATGGGATGGCTACACCTTC. The variable domain in full, completed from reference TRBV9 and TRBJ1-2, reads DSGVTQTPKHLITATGQRVTLRCSPRSGDLSVYWYQQSLDQGLQFLIQYYNGEERAKGNILERFSAQQFPDLHSELNLSSLELGDSALYFCASSAYQGWDGYTFGSGTRLTVV.